Each of the 27 T cell receptor beta chains below was sequenced from the same sample in a study of Tregs in tolerant kidney transplant recipients. Using immunoSEQ multiplex PCR, the repertoire was profiled, and TCRdb retains in-frame clones only, with some absent. This sample has under 300,000 clones, with approximately 83% found just once. Sample: CD4+ T cells from blood. The receptors were gathered from a human donor in good health.

This clone was seen only a few times. The rearrangement joins TRBV10-1 to TRBJ2-7, with D possibly being TRBD1 or TRBD2 (5 bases each). V lost 3 bases and J lost 0, with 9 bases in between. The germline V gene has CDR1 WNHNN and CDR2 SYGVQD (reference sequence). The CDR3 is 14 amino acids. The CDR3 spells CASSDGGSSYEQYF. CDR3 in DNA: TGCGCCAGCAGTGATGGGGGAAGCTCCTACGAGCAGTACTTC.

Worth noting for this clone: Other DNA sequences within the sample encode an identical CDR3. The rearrangement joins TRBV18 to TRBJ1-5; D is perhaps TRBD1 (6 bases). The CDR3 runs 14 residues. From germline, CDR1 is KGHSH and CDR2 LQKENI. With 9 bases removed from V and 1 base from J, the gap between germline ends came to 13 bases. CDR3 in DNA: TGTGCCAGTACAGTAGGGGGAAGCAATCAGCCCCAGCATTTT. Protein product: CASTVGGSNQPQHF. Supplemented by reference TRBV18 and TRBJ1-5, the full variable domain reads NAGVMQNPRHLVRRRGQEARLRCSPMKGHSHVYWYRQLPEEGLKFMVYLQKENIIDESGMPKERFSAEFPKEGPSILRIQQVVRGDSAAYFCASTVGGSNQPQHFGDGTRLSIL.

The chain links TRBV7-3 to TRBJ2-3; 8 nucleotides match TRBD1. The CDR3 consists of 14 residues. With V trimmed by 8 bases and J by 1 base, 5 bases remained unmatched. Germline V lookup: CDR1 SGHTA, CDR2 FQGTGA. DNA of the CDR3: TGTGCCAGCGGGCCGGGACAGGGCACAGATACGCAGTATTTT. Translating gives CASGPGQGTDTQYF.

This chain uses TRBV6-5 with TRBJ1-5, with 11 bases matching TRBD1. The CDR3 runs to 14 residues. V trimming: 5 bases; J trimming: 6 bases; junction bases outside the gene matches: 3. The germline CDR1 and CDR2 sequences are MNHEY and SVGAGI. The CDR3 DNA reads TGTGCCAGCAGTCGGGACAGGGGGAGTCAGCCCCAGCATTTT. It specifies CASSRDRGSQPQHF.

The V and J genes are TRBV5-1 and TRBJ2-7; TRBD2 aligns across 7 bases. Per germline, CDR1 SGHRS and CDR2 YFSETQ. The length of the CDR3 is 17 residues. The V and J ends lost 3 bases and 6 bases, in that order; junction bases with no gene match: 18. The CDR3 region is CASSSQFGLGFSGEQYF. The DNA for the CDR3 is TGCGCCAGCAGCTCCCAATTCGGACTAGGGTTCTCGGGCGAGCAGTACTTC.

The chain recombines TRBV7-3 with TRBJ2-2, with D maybe TRBD1 (5 bases). CDR1 and CDR2 (germline): SGHTA, FQGTGA. Trimming shortened V by 5 bases and J by 4 bases, and 11 bases separated the two germline ends. The CDR3 spans 14 residues. CDR3 protein: CASSDLGPTGELFF. The CDR3 nucleotides read TGTGCCAGCAGCGACCTGGGGCCCACCGGGGAGCTGTTTTTT.

This chain connects TRBV5-4 to TRBJ2-3; D is unclear. CDR1 and CDR2 from the germline V gene are SGHNT and YYREEE (reference sequence). Trimming took off 3 bases at V and 6 bases at J, with 8 bases between the two ends. CDR3 size: 12 residues. The CDR3 DNA follows: TGTGCCAGCAGCTCCTCTGCGGATACGCAGTATTTT. Amino acid sequence: CASSSSADTQYF. The whole variable domain, filled in from reference TRBV5-4 and TRBJ2-3, reads ETGVTQSPTHLIKTRGQQVTLRCSSQSGHNTVSWYQQALGQGPQFIFQYYREEENGRGNFPPRFSGLQFPNYSSELNVNALELDDSALYLCASSSSADTQYFGPGTRLTVL.

DNA of the CDR3: TGTGCCAGCAGACACAGGGAGTGGTATTTT. Its protein is CASRHREWYF. V usage is TRBV6-1 and J usage is TRBJ2-3; perhaps TRBD1 as D (6 bases). This CDR3 spans 10 amino acids. CDR1 is MNHNS and CDR2 is SASEGT in the germline V gene. The germline V and J ends were trimmed by 6 bases and 14 bases, with 12 bases remaining between them.

This clone was detected only a few times. V gene TRBV9 combines with J gene TRBJ1-1; 7 bases are a match to TRBD1. The germline CDR1 and CDR2 sequences are SGDLS and YYNGEE. This CDR3 is built from 17 residues. V lost 3 bases and J lost 2; bases outside the gene matches: 13. Here the CDR3 reads CASSAFLTGDINTEAFF. CDR3 coding DNA: TGTGCCAGCAGCGCGTTTCTTACAGGGGACATTAACACTGAAGCTTTCTTT.

This sequence joins TRBV7-7 and TRBJ2-3; 8 positions match TRBD2. V shed 1 base and J 6 bases; nucleotides not matched to a gene: 12. Germline V gives CDR1 SSHAT, CDR2 FNYEAQ (reference sequence). This CDR3 spans 17 amino acids. CDR3 in DNA: TGTGCCAGCAGCTTAGGTGCGGCGGGAGGTGGCCTGGATACGCAGTATTTT. Translation: CASSLGAAGGGLDTQYF. Using reference TRBV7-7 and TRBJ2-3 for the parts outside the CDR3, the full variable domain is GAGVSQSPRYKVTKRGQDVTLRCDPISSHATLYWYQQALGQGPEFLTYFNYEAQPDKSGLPSDRFSAERPEGSISTLTIQRTEQRDSAMYRCASSLGAAGGGLDTQYFGPGTRLTVL.

This clone was observed a few times. The gene calls are TRBV5-4 and TRBJ2-2; D might be TRBD1 (6 bases). The CDR3 runs to 14 residues. Between the trimmed V and J ends, which lost 5 bases and 4 bases, there was a span of 12 bases. Germline-derived CDR1 and CDR2 are SGHNT and YYREEE (reference sequence). CDR3 protein: CASSSDRITGELFF. Written as DNA, the CDR3 is TGTGCCAGCAGTTCCGACAGGATCACCGGGGAGCTGTTTTTT.

CDR3 sequence: CASSLHGMNTEAFF. In DNA form, the CDR3 reads TGCGCCAGCAGCTTGCATGGAATGAACACTGAAGCTTTCTTT. The chain is built from TRBV5-1 and TRBJ1-1, with D hard to call. Germline assignment: CDR1 SGHRS and CDR2 YFSETQ. The CDR3 has 14 residues. V lost 1 base to trimming and J lost 0 bases, with 7 bases between them.

This chain joins TRBV4-1 and TRBJ2-1; 9 nucleotides agree with TRBD2. Germline trimming cut 1 base from V and 4 bases from J; bases unmatched to any gene: 5. The length of the CDR3 is 16 residues. The germline CDR1 and CDR2 sequences are MGHRA and YSYEKL. CDR3 in amino acids: CASSQVAGGLYNEQFF. DNA for the CDR3: TGCGCCAGCAGCCAAGTTGCGGGGGGGCTTTACAATGAGCAGTTCTTC.

This clone has a single count. This chain links TRBV6-5 with TRBJ2-5, with D possibly TRBD1 on 6 matching bases. The closer fit of TRBJ2-7 to the DNA end suggests the J call may be wrong. The CDR3 spans 14 residues. Germline loops: CDR1 MNHEY, CDR2 SVGAGI. The CDR3 sequence: CASSRLDRIYEQYF. The CDR3 bases are TGTGCCAGCAGCCGCCTTGACAGGATCTACGAGCAGTACTTC.

The chain employs TRBV5-1 and TRBJ2-5; 10 bases fit TRBD1. The CDR3 is made up of 15 amino acids. V dropped 4 bases and J dropped 1; count of bases not matched to a gene: 4. Per the germline V gene, CDR1 is SGHRS and CDR2 is YFSETQ. The CDR3 region is CASSPGQGRQETQYF. The CDR3 nucleotides read TGCGCCAGCAGCCCGGGACAGGGGCGCCAAGAGACCCAGTACTTC. The whole variable domain, remainder taken from reference TRBV5-1 and TRBJ2-5, is KAGVTQTPRYLIKTRGQQVTLSCSPISGHRSVSWYQQTPGQGLQFLFEYFSETQRNKGNFPGRFSGRQFSNSRSEMNVSTLELGDSALYLCASSPGQGRQETQYFGPGTRLLVL.

The rearrangement uses TRBV14 and TRBJ2-3, with D unresolved. V lost 2 bases and J lost 0, with 15 bases in between. Germline CDR1 reads SGHDN; CDR2 reads FVKESK. This CDR3 contains 17 residues. This chain's CDR3 is CASSQKVAGTSTDTQYF. DNA of the CDR3: TGTGCCAGCAGCCAAAAAGTAGCCGGCACTAGCACAGATACGCAGTATTTT.

The chain recombines TRBV6-6 with TRBJ2-5; no clear D gene. The CDR3 sequence is 12 residues long. With 2 bases removed from V and 10 bases from J, the gap between germline ends came to 11 bases. Looked up from germline, CDR1 is MNHNY and CDR2 is SVGAGI (reference sequence). The CDR3 region is CASSYGEQLQYF. CDR3 coding DNA: TGTGCCAGCAGTTACGGCGAGCAGCTCCAGTACTTC.

V usage is TRBV30 and J usage is TRBJ1-4; D is possibly TRBD1 (6 bases). The V gene lost 0 bases and the J gene lost 7 bases, with 15 bases spanning the gap. The CDR3 length is 15 residues. Germline V lookup: CDR1 GTSNPN, CDR2 SVGIG (reference sequence). CDR3 region: CAWSVRLGAGEKLFF. CDR3 DNA sequence: TGTGCCTGGAGTGTACGTTTGGGGGCGGGTGAAAAACTGTTTTTT.

The gene calls are TRBV9 and TRBJ2-1; D may be TRBD1 (5 bases). V was trimmed by 4 bases and J by 3 bases, leaving 14 bases between them. The CDR3 totals 15 residues. Germline V gene lookup returns CDR1 SGDLS and CDR2 YYNGEE. The CDR3 nucleotides read TGTGCCAGCAGCCTCGATGGGGCTGACTACAATGAGCAGTTCTTC. Residues: CASSLDGADYNEQFF.

The chain carries TRBV7-9 and TRBJ1-4; D unclear. Trimming removed 2 bases from V and 6 bases from J, with 22 bases in between. CDR1 and CDR2 from the germline V gene are SEHNR and FQNEAQ (reference sequence). CDR3 length: 18 residues. The CDR3 protein is CASSLTPLRLQLDEKLFF. The CDR3 DNA is TGTGCCAGCAGCTTAACTCCGCTCCGACTCCAACTGGATGAAAAACTGTTTTTT.

The chain has TRBV9 and TRBJ2-5, with TRBD2 matching over 16 bases. The germline V gene encodes CDR1 SGDLS and CDR2 YYNGEE. The CDR3 length is 18 residues. The V gene end was trimmed by 2 bases and the J gene end by 7 bases; junction bases not matched to a gene: 11. In DNA, the CDR3 is TGTGCCAGCAGCGTCTCGGGACTAGCGGGAGGGTCCCAGGGGACCCAGTACTTC. It translates to CASSVSGLAGGSQGTQYF.

As to this clone: In this CDR3 the conserved last residue, phenylalanine or tryptophan, is missing, so a read error is likely. The chain links TRBV6-1 to TRBJ1-1, with a tentative D call TRBD1 (5 bases). The germline V gene has CDR1 MNHNS and CDR2 SASEGT. The CDR3 is 12 residues long. The V end lost 4 bases, the J end lost 6 bases, and 9 bases lay between the germline ends. The CDR3: CASSVWGAEAFL. The CDR3 nucleotides read TGTGCCAGCAGTGTGTGGGGGGCTGAAGCTTTCCTT.

The chain is built from TRBV2 and TRBJ2-1; 10 bases match TRBD2. V gave up 3 bases and J gave up 13 bases; unmatched junction bases: 3. The germline gives CDR1 SNHLY, CDR2 FYNNEI. The CDR3 is made up of 12 amino acids. The CDR3 sequence: CASSEASGRQFF. CDR3 coding DNA: TGTGCCAGCAGTGAGGCTAGCGGGAGACAGTTCTTC.

The gene calls are TRBV6-6 and TRBJ2-7; tentatively, D is TRBD1 or TRBD2 (5 bases each). Trimming took off 2 bases at V and 3 bases at J, with 11 bases between the two ends. Germline CDR1 reads MNHNY; CDR2 reads SVGAGI (reference sequence). The CDR3 is made up of 14 amino acids. Here the CDR3 reads CASSYSRDLYEQYF. Written as DNA, the CDR3 is TGTGCCAGCAGTTACAGCAGGGACCTCTACGAGCAGTACTTC.

The chain uses TRBV19 and TRBJ2-1; D gene ambiguous. This CDR3 region has 14 residues. The V gene lost 6 bases and the J gene lost 2 bases, with 11 bases spanning the gap. Germline-derived CDR1 and CDR2 are LNHDA and SQIVND (reference sequence). The CDR3 nucleotides are TGTGCCAGTAGGGAGACCACCGCCTACAATGAGCAGTTCTTC. This gives the protein CASRETTAYNEQFF.

There are a few counts of this clone. The chain has TRBV18 and TRBJ2-3; 8 bases line up with TRBD2. CDR1 and CDR2 from the germline V gene are KGHSH and LQKENI. Losses at the gene ends were 2 bases for V and 5 bases for J; bases not matched to a gene: 9. The CDR3 runs to 16 residues. Here the CDR3 reads CASSPASGSPRDTQYF. CDR3 sequence (DNA): TGTGCCAGCTCACCAGCAAGCGGGAGCCCCAGAGATACGCAGTATTTT.

The rearrangement joins TRBV6-6 to TRBJ2-7; TRBD2 agrees at 7 bases. Germline-derived CDR1 and CDR2 are MNHNY and SVGAGI (reference sequence). V lost 6 bases, J lost 3 bases, and 11 bases stayed unmatched. This CDR3 region has 15 residues. CDR3 protein: CASRNTGTTDYEQYF. CDR3 nucleotide sequence: TGTGCCAGCAGGAACACCGGGACTACTGACTACGAGCAGTACTTC.